The 17 T cell receptor beta chains below were found in one sample sequenced in a study of beta chain features in type 1 diabetes. Sequencing targeted expressed TCRB transcripts, as all isolated RNA had been reverse transcribed. TCRdb's table, derived via immunoSEQ multiplex PCR, lists solely in-frame clones and lacks some. The table has 300,000 or so clones, around 9% seen once. These receptors are not linked to any known antigen. Study-wide results and caveats: Researchers report that Type 1 diabetes patients had moderately but significantly shorter TCRB CDR3s across all four CD4+ subsets.

Sequenced material: central memory CD4+ T cells from blood. The receptors here all came from a man aged 25 to 40 with type 1 diabetes.

This clone was picked up a small number of times. This chain connects TRBV6-6 to TRBJ1-1, with a weak D call TRBD1 (6 bases). CDR3 size: 13 residues. CDR1 MNHNY and CDR2 SVGAGI come from the germline V gene (reference sequence). The V end was cut by 4 bases, the J end by 3 bases, with 9 bases between. This chain's CDR3 is CASSFNRDTEAFF. Here the CDR3 DNA reads TGTGCCAGCAGTTTCAACAGGGACACTGAAGCTTTCTTT.

This clone was observed at least ten times. The chain joins TRBV2 to TRBJ2-7; D is unresolved. V lost 0 bases and J lost 2, with 17 bases in between. Per germline, CDR1 SNHLY and CDR2 FYNNEI. The CDR3 sequence is 17 residues long. DNA for the CDR3: TGTGCCAGCAGTGAAGCGAAGGTAGTAGGGTTTGCCTACGAGCAGTACTTC. Translating it yields CASSEAKVVGFAYEQYF.

The chain has TRBV10-3 and TRBJ2-7; unclear D gene. CDR3 size: 12 residues. V was pared by 11 bases and J by 5 bases, with 16 bases between. The germline V gene encodes CDR1 ENHRY and CDR2 SYGVKD. In DNA form, the CDR3 reads TGTGCCTCCCTCAGTCTGAAGAACGAGCAGTACTTC. Its protein is CASLSLKNEQYF.

The chain combines TRBV9 with TRBJ1-2; D gene ambiguous. Trimming removed 0 bases at V and 6 bases at J, with 12 bases between. CDR3 size: 14 residues. The germline CDR1 and CDR2 sequences are SGDLS and YYNGEE. The CDR3 loop is CASSVVSGINGYTF. The CDR3 nucleotides read TGTGCCAGCAGCGTAGTGTCAGGTATCAATGGCTACACCTTC.

The sample holds a few counts of this clone. The CDR3 sequence is CASSRRTGTYEQYF. CDR3 coding DNA: TGTGCCAGCAGCCGGCGGACAGGGACCTACGAGCAGTACTTC. The chain employs TRBV7-8 and TRBJ2-7; 8 positions match TRBD1. Germline loops: CDR1 SGHVS, CDR2 FQNEAQ. Germline trimming cut 5 bases from V and 2 bases from J; bases unmatched to any gene: 5. This CDR3 comprises 14 residues.

This clone came up a few times. V gene TRBV7-2 combines with J gene TRBJ2-2; D ambiguous. Germline assignment: CDR1 SGHTA and CDR2 FQGNSA. CDR3 length: 16 amino acids. With 2 bases removed from V and 3 bases from J, the gap between germline ends came to 13 bases. CDR3 protein: CASSLSSALDTGELFF. The CDR3, as DNA: TGTGCCAGCAGCTTAAGTTCTGCGTTAGACACCGGGGAGCTGTTTTTT. The whole variable domain, filled in from reference TRBV7-2 and TRBJ2-2, reads GAGVSQSPSNKVTEKGKDVELRCDPISGHTALYWYRQSLGQGLEFLIYFQGNSAPDKSGLPSDRFSAERTGGSVSTLTIQRTQQEDSAVYLCASSLSSALDTGELFFGEGSRLTVL.

This clone was counted ten times or more. This chain links TRBV11-1 with TRBJ2-3, with D tentatively TRBD2 (6 bases). This CDR3 contains 16 residues. Germline V gene lookup returns CDR1 SGHAT and CDR2 FQDESV (reference sequence). The V gene lost 5 bases and the J gene lost 6 bases, with 21 bases spanning the gap. DNA for the CDR3: TGTGCCAGCAGCGGGGGGACTTCAAGGAAGGCCGATACGCAGTATTTT. It translates to CASSGGTSRKADTQYF. Full variable domain (outside the CDR3, taken from reference TRBV11-1 and TRBJ2-3): EAEVAQSPRYKITEKSQAVAFWCDPISGHATLYWYRQILGQGPELLVQFQDESVVDDSQLPKDRFSAERLKGVDSTLKIQPAELGDSAMYLCASSGGTSRKADTQYFGPGTRLTVL.

The rearrangement links TRBV28 to TRBJ1-2; a possible D gene is TRBD1 (5 bases). Trimming removed 5 bases at V and 0 bases at J, with 13 bases between. The CDR3 is 15 residues long. Germline loops: CDR1 MDHEN, CDR2 SYDVKM. The CDR3 nucleotides are TGTGCCAGCAGTCCCCTCGGACATTCTAACTATGGCTACACCTTC. This codes for CASSPLGHSNYGYTF.

The chain links TRBV11-2 to TRBJ2-6, with no clear D. Trimming took off 8 bases at V and 0 bases at J, with 20 bases between the two ends. The CDR3 is 18 amino acids. CDR1 SGHAT and CDR2 FQNNGV come from the germline V gene. The CDR3 sequence: CASRHIARSSSGANVLTF. The CDR3 DNA reads TGTGCCAGCCGCCACATCGCCCGGTCTAGCTCTGGGGCCAACGTCCTGACTTTC.

The rearrangement joins TRBV18 to TRBJ1-2; 8 nucleotides line up with TRBD1. The V segment lost 8 bases and the J segment 1 base; nucleotides outside the gene matches: 3. The CDR3 has 13 amino acids. Per the germline V gene, CDR1 is KGHSH and CDR2 is LQKENI. CDR3 sequence reads: CASAGQDNYGYTF. CDR3 DNA: TGTGCCAGCGCGGGACAGGATAACTATGGCTACACCTTC.

This clone has at least ten counts. In DNA form, the CDR3 reads TGTGCCAGCAGCTCCAGGACTAGCGTGATAACAGATACGCAGTATTTT. It encodes CASSSRTSVITDTQYF. The chain has TRBV7-9 and TRBJ2-3; 9 nucleotides agree with TRBD2. The CDR3 runs to 16 residues. V trimming: 4 bases; J trimming: 3 bases; junction bases outside the gene matches: 8. Per the germline V gene, CDR1 is SEHNR and CDR2 is FQNEAQ (reference sequence).

This chain joins TRBV2 and TRBJ2-4, with 8 bases lining up with TRBD1. The J segment lost 0 bases and the V segment lost 2 bases, leaving 0 bases of the junction unmatched. The CDR3 extends over 15 amino acids. Germline lookup yields CDR1 SNHLY and CDR2 FYNNEI. The CDR3 region has the DNA TGTGCCAGCAGTGAAACAGGGGGAGCCAAAAACATTCAGTACTTC. As protein: CASSETGGAKNIQYF.

This clone has a count of ten or more. The chain combines TRBV28 with TRBJ1-1; tentatively, D is TRBD1 (6 bases). Germline V gene data show CDR1 as MDHEN and CDR2 as SYDVKM. The CDR3 consists of 11 residues. V was cut by 6 bases and J by 9 bases, with 11 bases left in between. CDR3 sequence: CASRRQEKAFF. CDR3 nucleotides: TGTGCCAGCAGGAGACAGGAGAAAGCTTTCTTT.

The chain has TRBV13 and TRBJ2-4; a weak D match, TRBD2 (6 bases). The CDR3 is 16 residues long. Germline V gene sequence: CDR1 PRHDT, CDR2 FYEKMQ (reference sequence). The V gene lost 5 bases and the J gene lost 0 bases, with 14 bases spanning the gap. The CDR3 DNA is TGTGCCAGCAGCCGGGGACTTATCTCAGCCAAAAACATTCAGTACTTC. It is translated as CASSRGLISAKNIQYF.

The rearrangement uses TRBV4-3 and TRBJ1-4, with D unclear. V was pared by 0 bases and J by 8 bases, with 7 bases between. The germline V gene has CDR1 LGHNA and CDR2 YSLEER. This CDR3 is 13 amino acids long. The CDR3 DNA reads TGCGCCAGCAGCCAAGATCCATGGGAAAAACTGTTTTTT. Translating gives CASSQDPWEKLFF.

This clone was counted between two and nine times. This sequence joins TRBV5-4 and TRBJ2-3; 7 bases agree with TRBD2. This CDR3 contains 19 residues. After removal of 4 bases from V and 2 bases from J, the junction contained 19 bases not matched to a gene. Germline V gene lookup returns CDR1 SGHNT and CDR2 YYREEE (reference sequence). The DNA of the CDR3 is TGTGCCAGCAGCCCGCGCCGGGCTAGCGGACGACGAAACACAGATACGCAGTATTTT. It specifies CASSPRRASGRRNTDTQYF. Drawing the rest from reference TRBV5-4 and TRBJ2-3, the complete variable domain is ETGVTQSPTHLIKTRGQQVTLRCSSQSGHNTVSWYQQALGQGPQFIFQYYREEENGRGNFPPRFSGLQFPNYSSELNVNALELDDSALYLCASSPRRASGRRNTDTQYFGPGTRLTVL.

This clone has a handful of counts. The chain uses TRBV25-1 and TRBJ2-5; TRBD1 aligns across 7 bases. Trimming removed 6 bases from V and 0 bases from J; junction bases left unmatched: 7. The V gene's germline CDR1 is MGHDK and CDR2 SYGVNS. The CDR3 spans 15 residues. The CDR3 sequence is CASSMTGSYQETQYF. The CDR3, as DNA: TGTGCCAGCAGCATGACAGGGTCGTACCAAGAGACCCAGTACTTC.